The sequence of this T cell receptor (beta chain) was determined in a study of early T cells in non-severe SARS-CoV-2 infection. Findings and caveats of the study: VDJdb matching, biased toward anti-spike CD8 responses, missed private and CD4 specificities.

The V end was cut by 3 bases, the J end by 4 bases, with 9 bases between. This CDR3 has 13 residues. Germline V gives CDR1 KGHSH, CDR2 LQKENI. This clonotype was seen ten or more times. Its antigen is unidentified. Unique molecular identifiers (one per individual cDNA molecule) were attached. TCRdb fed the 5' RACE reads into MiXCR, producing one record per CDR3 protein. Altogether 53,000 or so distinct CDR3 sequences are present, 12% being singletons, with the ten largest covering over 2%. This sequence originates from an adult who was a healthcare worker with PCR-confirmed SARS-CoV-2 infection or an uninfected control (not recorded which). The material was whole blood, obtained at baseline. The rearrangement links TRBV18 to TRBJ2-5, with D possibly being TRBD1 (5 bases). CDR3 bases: TGTGCCAGCTCACCCGACAGTCTAGAGACCCAGTACTTC. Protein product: CASSPDSLETQYF.